Each of the 16 T cell receptor beta chains below was sequenced from the same sample in a study of blood T cell repertoires in COVID-19. This table comes from immunoSEQ multiplex PCR, and its TCRdb copy is limited to in-frame clones, with some not included. The sample holds 75,000 to 90,000 clones, roughly 80% seen once. Sequencing used peripheral blood. These receptors all stem from a woman in her 70s with acute or convalescent COVID-19.

The genes are TRBV24-1 and TRBJ2-2; a weak D match, TRBD1 (5 bases). Trimming removed 2 bases at V and 7 bases at J, with 16 bases between. The germline V gene has CDR1 KGHDR and CDR2 SFDVKD. This CDR3 has 16 residues. Here the CDR3 reads CATSDSRAGVVGELFF. CDR3 in DNA: TGTGCCACCAGTGATTCCAGGGCCGGAGTCGTCGGGGAGCTGTTTTTT.

The DNA for the CDR3 is TGTGCCAGCAGTTTCCAAAGAGGGTCTGGCTACACCTTC. Its protein product is CASSFQRGSGYTF. This chain links TRBV6-5 with TRBJ1-2; no clear D gene. This CDR3 has 13 amino acids. V was shortened by 4 bases and J by 7 bases, with 13 bases between the two germline ends. Per the germline V gene, CDR1 is MNHEY and CDR2 is SVGAGI.

The rearrangement uses TRBV5-1 and TRBJ1-1; 11 nucleotides line up with TRBD1. Germline assignment: CDR1 SGHRS and CDR2 YFSETQ. V gave up 4 bases and J gave up 5 bases; unmatched junction bases: 4. This CDR3 is built from 14 residues. This CDR3 reads CASSPGTGGTEAFF. As DNA, the CDR3 is TGCGCCAGCAGCCCCGGGACAGGGGGGACTGAAGCTTTCTTT.

The CDR3 reads CASSPGQVGQYF. As DNA, the CDR3 is TGTGCCAGCAGCCCAGGTCAAGTCGGGCAGTACTTC. The rearrangement uses TRBV13 and TRBJ2-7, with D unresolved. The ends were cut back, 5 bases at V and 9 bases at J, with 14 bases in the middle. The germline V gene has CDR1 PRHDT and CDR2 FYEKMQ (reference sequence). The CDR3 runs to 12 residues.

CDR3 residues: CASSSKADWYGYTF. DNA of the CDR3: TGTGCCAGCAGCTCGAAGGCGGACTGGTATGGCTACACCTTC. The chain couples TRBV7-8 to TRBJ1-2; D is ambiguous. The CDR3 is 14 residues long. Germline CDR1 SGHVS, CDR2 FQNEAQ. V shed 4 bases and J shed 5 bases, with 14 bases lying between them.

This clone has only one observation. The chain links TRBV11-3 to TRBJ2-1; 10 bases align to TRBD1. The trim removed 5 bases at V and 9 bases at J, leaving 13 bases unmatched. CDR3 length equals 16 residues. Germline CDR1 SGHNT, CDR2 YENEEA. This chain's CDR3 is CASSPQGQGHTGEQFF. CDR3 DNA sequence: TGTGCCAGCAGCCCCCAGGGACAGGGGCATACAGGTGAGCAGTTCTTC.

The V and J genes are TRBV11-3 and TRBJ2-3, with 10 bases identical to TRBD1. This CDR3 spans 14 amino acids. Trimming at V came to 4 bases and at J to 7 bases, leaving 5 bases not matched to a gene. Germline V CDR1 and CDR2: SGHNT, YENEEA. This CDR3 reads CASSSWDRGNTQYF. CDR3 sequence (DNA): TGTGCCAGCAGCTCGTGGGACAGGGGAAATACGCAGTATTTT.

This chain connects TRBV7-2 to TRBJ1-4, with 9 bases lining up with TRBD1. This CDR3 has 16 amino acids. The germline gives CDR1 SGHTA, CDR2 FQGNSA. J gave up 7 bases and V 2 bases, and 8 bases lay outside the gene matches. This CDR3 reads CASSLIGHRGREKLFF. CDR3 sequence (DNA): TGTGCCAGCAGCTTAATAGGGCACAGGGGGCGTGAAAAACTGTTTTTT. The variable domain in full, with the rest retrieved from reference TRBV7-2 and TRBJ1-4, is GAGVSQSPSNKVTEKGKDVELRCDPISGHTALYWYRQSLGQGLEFLIYFQGNSAPDKSGLPSDRFSAERTGGSVSTLTIQRTQQEDSAVYLCASSLIGHRGREKLFFGSGTQLSVL.

V usage is TRBV7-2 and J usage is TRBJ1-6; TRBD1 aligns across 9 bases. The ends lost 4 bases at V and 4 bases at J; junction bases unmatched: 8. The germline V gene encodes CDR1 SGHTA and CDR2 FQGNSA. This CDR3 has 17 amino acids. For the CDR3, the DNA is TGTGCCAGCAGCTACGGGGACAGGGTCTTGTATAATTCACCCCTCCACTTT. It yields the protein CASSYGDRVLYNSPLHF.

This chain links TRBV6-2 or TRBV6-3 with TRBJ2-7, with 13 bases matching TRBD2. This CDR3 spans 18 amino acids. Germline loops: CDR1 MNHEY, CDR2 SVGEGT. The trim removed 4 bases at V and 2 bases at J, leaving 11 bases unmatched. In DNA form, the CDR3 reads TGTGCCAGCAGTTCCCGGACTAGCGGGGGACCCAGGACCTACGAGCAGTACTTC. Protein sequence: CASSSRTSGGPRTYEQYF.

This chain joins TRBV6-2 or TRBV6-3 and TRBJ2-2; D ambiguous. With 2 bases removed from V and 6 bases from J, the gap between germline ends came to 10 bases. CDR1 and CDR2 from the germline V gene are MNHEY and SVGEGT. The CDR3 spans 14 residues. The CDR3 sequence is CASSYPNLPGELFF. The CDR3 region has the DNA TGTGCCAGCAGTTACCCGAACTTACCCGGGGAGCTGTTTTTT.

The chain is built from TRBV7-2 and TRBJ2-5, with 9 bases lining up with TRBD2. The germline gives CDR1 SGHTA, CDR2 FQGNSA. The CDR3 spans 14 residues. V gave up 5 bases and J gave up 5 bases; unmatched junction bases: 6. CDR3: CASSVSGGYETQYF. In DNA form, the CDR3 reads TGTGCCAGCAGCGTTAGCGGGGGTTACGAGACCCAGTACTTC. Complete variable domain (other parts from reference TRBV7-2 and TRBJ2-5): GAGVSQSPSNKVTEKGKDVELRCDPISGHTALYWYRQSLGQGLEFLIYFQGNSAPDKSGLPSDRFSAERTGGSVSTLTIQRTQQEDSAVYLCASSVSGGYETQYFGPGTRLLVL.

The genes are TRBV19 and TRBJ2-3, with TRBD2 matching 7 bases. Germline V gene lookup returns CDR1 LNHDA and CDR2 SQIVND (reference sequence). This CDR3 is built from 15 residues. V was pared by 3 bases and J by 6 bases, with 9 bases of the junction left unmatched. The CDR3 here is CASSIRRGIADTQYF. The CDR3, as DNA: TGTGCCAGTAGTATCCGGCGGGGGATAGCGGATACGCAGTATTTT.

The chain recombines TRBV5-5 with TRBJ1-4, with a possible D match to TRBD1 (6 bases). The CDR3 is made up of 15 amino acids. Deletions cut 2 bases from V and 8 bases from J, with 16 bases between. The V gene's germline CDR1 is SGHKS and CDR2 YYEKEE (reference sequence). This CDR3 reads CASSFTQGFREKLFF. DNA of the CDR3: TGTGCCAGCAGCTTCACACAGGGTTTTCGAGAAAAACTGTTTTTT.

The J gene is TRBJ1-5, the V gene TRBV2; no firm D call. The length of the CDR3 is 13 residues. Germline CDR1 is SNHLY and CDR2 is FYNNEI. The germline V and J ends were trimmed by 6 bases and 0 bases, with 6 bases remaining between them. The CDR3 loop reads CASRGDSNQPQHF. CDR3 coding DNA: TGTGCCAGCAGGGGAGATAGCAATCAGCCCCAGCATTTT.

J is TRBJ2-3 and V is TRBV12-3 or TRBV12-4, with TRBD1 as a possible D gene (5 bases). V shed 3 bases and J shed 5 bases, with 6 bases lying between them. This CDR3 is built from 12 residues. CDR3 in amino acids: CASSLGRDTQYF. The DNA for the CDR3 is TGTGCCAGCAGTTTGGGGCGAGATACGCAGTATTTT.